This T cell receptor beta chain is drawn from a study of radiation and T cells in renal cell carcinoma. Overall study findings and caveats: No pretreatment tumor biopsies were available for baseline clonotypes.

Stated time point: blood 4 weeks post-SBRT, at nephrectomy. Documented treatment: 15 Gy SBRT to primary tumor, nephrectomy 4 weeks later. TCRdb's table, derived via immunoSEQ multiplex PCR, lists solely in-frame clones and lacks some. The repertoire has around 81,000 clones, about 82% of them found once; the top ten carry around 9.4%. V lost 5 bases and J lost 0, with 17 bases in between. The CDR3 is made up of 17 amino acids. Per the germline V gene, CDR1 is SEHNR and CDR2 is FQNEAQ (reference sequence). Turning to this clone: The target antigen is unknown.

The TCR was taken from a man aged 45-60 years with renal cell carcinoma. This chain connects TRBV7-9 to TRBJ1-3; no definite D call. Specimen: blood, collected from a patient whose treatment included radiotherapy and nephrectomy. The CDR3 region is CASSPWVQVVSGNTIYF. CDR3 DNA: TGTGCCAGCAGCCCTTGGGTGCAGGTGGTCTCTGGAAACACCATATATTTT.